This TCR beta chain was captured by sequencing in a study of cytomegalovirus exposure and HLA in healthy donors. Across the whole study: Roughly 180 million T cells yielded under 130 million unique TCR beta sequences in earlier analysis. HLA-typed donors contributed 65 million to 95 million unique TCRs, which were held in an early data release.

This PCR relied on a set of 60 Vbeta primers and 13 Jbeta primers. As handled by the study authors: In a later analysis, some 10 million of approximately 81 million unique beta chains occurred in at least two donors. Generated by immunoSEQ multiplex PCR, the TCRdb table keeps only in-frame clones and is missing some. V, J and clone size derive from that table, while D and trimming were established from the DNA sequence. The sample shows under 200,000 clones, more than 70% of them seen only once. Unrecorded immune exposures were likely, despite nominal health at sampling. Looked up from germline, CDR1 is SGDLS and CDR2 is YYNGEE. This CDR3 spans 14 amino acids. Trimming removed 2 bases from V and 0 bases from J, with 9 bases in between.

The clonotype comes from a man aged 35-49 years in good health and CMV-seropositive. V and J are TRBV9 and TRBJ2-7; D ambiguous. The specimen was PBMCs. Here the CDR3 reads CASSVSLSSYEQYF. In DNA form, the CDR3 reads TGTGCCAGCAGCGTTTCACTGAGCTCCTACGAGCAGTACTTC. Drawing the rest from reference TRBV9 and TRBJ2-7, the complete variable domain is DSGVTQTPKHLITATGQRVTLRCSPRSGDLSVYWYQQSLDQGLQFLIQYYNGEERAKGNILERFSAQQFPDLHSELNLSSLELGDSALYFCASSVSLSSYEQYFGPGTRLTVT.